This T cell receptor beta chain is from a study of human T cells and chemical hapten exposure. Overall study: Patients' scalps got diphenylcyclopropenone weekly throughout the roughly 23-week study. General study results and limits: With DPC sensitization, TCRs exceeding 1 in 1000 frequency showed no change.

The CDR3 covers 16 residues. V was pared by 3 bases and J by 1 base, with 15 bases between. A few counts support this clonotype. No antigen is known for it. This sample's time point: patch test 1, 2 weeks after DPC sensitization. Treatment in this sample: therapeutic diphenylcyclopropenone sensitization with weekly scalp DPC. Library construction involved attaching unique molecular identifiers to individual cDNA molecules, which allowed quantitative, reproducible TCR counting. Original methodology: Counts of TCRs in each sample centred on a median of around 92,000 and extended from approximately 25,000 to 650,000. A single record per CDR3 protein comes from TCRdb applying MiXCR to the RACE reads. The V and J calls, along with clone size, are taken from TCRdb and not from the paper's own processing. The data contain 180,000 or so distinct CDR3 sequences, about 20% of them seen just once; the ten biggest clones take up over 6.5%.

The chain carries TRBV12-3 or TRBV12-4 and TRBJ1-1; weak D call: TRBD1 (5 bases). The sequence was obtained from a woman aged 50 to 60 with alopecia areata. Some clones in this sample may be carry-over from other donors' samples. The specimen comprised whole blood, sampled in connection with sensitization to the hapten diphenylcyclopropenone (DPC). CDR3 coding DNA: TGTGCCAGCAGTTTCGAGGTTGGGGCCCAGAACACTGAAGCTTTCTTT. Translating it yields CASSFEVGAQNTEAFF.